Presented here are 8 T cell receptor beta chains from one specimen sequenced in a study of CD8 T cells in ankylosing spondylitis. Study results and caveats: It appeared that ankylosing spondylitis blood was characterized by a TCR beta motif of roughly 8 highly homologous variants.

In TCRdb, the 5' RACE reads were re-called with MiXCR into one record per CDR3 protein. The table includes 470,000 or so distinct CDR3 sequences, about 25% detected once. The antigens these receptors bind are not known. The source material was blood, either unsorted or a sorted T cell fraction (not recorded which). These receptor sequences come from a male donor with ankylosing spondylitis.

This chain uses TRBV4-2 with TRBJ1-5; no clear D gene. This CDR3 is built from 14 residues. V lost 0 bases, J lost 7 bases, and 10 bases lay in between. Per the germline V gene, CDR1 is LGHNA and CDR2 is YNFKEQ. The CDR3 coding sequence is TGTGCCAGCAGCCAAGAGAAAATTGAACAGCCCCAGCATTTT. This sequence encodes CASSQEKIEQPQHF.

With regard to this clonotype: The conserved phenylalanine or tryptophan normally closing the CDR3 is absent here, so this likely arose from a read error. This chain links TRBV7-9 with TRBJ2-3, with D perhaps TRBD1 or TRBD2 (5 bases each). Germline V gives CDR1 SEHNR, CDR2 FQNEAQ (reference sequence). This CDR3 comprises 13 residues. The germline V and J ends were trimmed by 11 bases and 3 bases, with 15 bases remaining between them. In DNA form, the CDR3 reads TGTGCCGGGACCCGGCCTGGTACAGATACGCAGTATCTT. Its protein is CAGTRPGTDTQYL.

This sequence joins TRBV12-3 or TRBV12-4 and TRBJ1-1; D uncertain. This CDR3 has 15 amino acids. With 2 bases removed from V and 2 bases from J, the gap between germline ends came to 12 bases. CDR3 nucleotides: TGTGCCAGCAGTTTAAGAGAAGGTTTTAACACTGAAGCTTTCTTT. Protein product: CASSLREGFNTEAFF.

The J gene is TRBJ2-7, the V gene TRBV7-8; the D is unclear. The CDR3 length is 13 residues. With 3 bases removed from V and 2 bases from J, the gap between germline ends came to 8 bases. Germline lookup yields CDR1 SGHVS and CDR2 FQNEAQ. CDR3 nucleotide sequence: TGTGCCAGCAGCTTTGGCGGAACCTACGAGCAGTACTTC. Protein sequence: CASSFGGTYEQYF. Full variable domain (outside the CDR3, taken from reference TRBV7-8 and TRBJ2-7): GAGVSQSPRYKVAKRGQDVALRCDPISGHVSLFWYQQALGQGPEFLTYFQNEAQLDKSGLPSDRFFAERPEGSVSTLKIQRTQQEDSAVYLCASSFGGTYEQYFGPGTRLTVT.

This clonotype showed up just once. The chain carries TRBV2 and TRBJ1-1, with D tentatively TRBD1 (5 bases). Germline V gene sequence: CDR1 SNHLY, CDR2 FYNNEI. The CDR3 runs 13 residues. Trimming took 7 bases from V and 1 from J, leaving 10 bases between them. The CDR3 coding sequence is TGTGCCAGCACCGGACAAGAGAACACTGAAGCTTTCTTT. Protein product: CASTGQENTEAFF.

This clonotype occurred a few times. The V and J genes are TRBV27 and TRBJ1-1; D might be TRBD1 (5 bases). The CDR3 is 12 residues long. Trimming left V 5 bases short and J 11 bases short, with 15 bases between. The germline V gene has CDR1 MNHEY and CDR2 SMNVEV (reference sequence). CDR3 sequence reads: CASSPAWGKAFF. The DNA for the CDR3 is TGTGCCAGCAGTCCCGCCTGGGGGAAGGCTTTCTTT.

The chain joins TRBV20-1 to TRBJ2-3; 11 bases line up with TRBD2. Trimming cost V 1 base and J 5 bases; bases outside gene matches: 8. The CDR3 spans 16 residues. CDR1 is DFQATT, CDR2 SNEGSKA, per germline (reference sequence). The CDR3 loop is CSARVLAGGPGDTQYF. CDR3 in DNA: TGCAGTGCTAGAGTGTTAGCGGGAGGGCCGGGAGATACGCAGTATTTT.

The sample holds a few counts of this clonotype. This chain's CDR3 is CASSESWGRSHNEQFF. DNA of the CDR3: TGCGCCAGCAGTGAGTCATGGGGGAGGTCCCACAATGAGCAGTTCTTC. The J gene is TRBJ2-1, the V gene TRBV10-2; possibly TRBD2 for D (6 bases). This CDR3 has 16 residues. V was pared by 0 bases and J by 5 bases, with 14 bases between. CDR1 is WSHSY, CDR2 SAAADI, per germline.